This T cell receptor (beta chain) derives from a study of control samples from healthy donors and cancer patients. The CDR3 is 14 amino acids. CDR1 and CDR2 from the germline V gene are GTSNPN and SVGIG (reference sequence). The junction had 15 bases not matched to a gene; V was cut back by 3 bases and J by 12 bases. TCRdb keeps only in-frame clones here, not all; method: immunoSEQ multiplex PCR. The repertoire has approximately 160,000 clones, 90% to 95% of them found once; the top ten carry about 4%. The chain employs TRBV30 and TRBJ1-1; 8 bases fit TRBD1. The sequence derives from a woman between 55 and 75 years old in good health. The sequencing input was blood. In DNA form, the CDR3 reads TGTGCCTGGAGAACCGCCCCAGGACAGGGCCCTTCTTTCTTT. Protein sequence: CAWRTAPGQGPSFF.